This T cell receptor beta chain was obtained from a study of blood T cells in healthy people across ages. CDR1 is SEHNR, CDR2 FQNEAQ, per germline (reference sequence). Trimming removed 10 bases from V and 5 bases from J, with 20 bases in between. The CDR3 is 14 residues long. PCR was performed a second time for about 6 to 11 cycles using a sample-barcoded 5' primer and a J-beta primer mix. TCRdb processed the 5' RACE reads anew with MiXCR; each CDR3 protein has one entry. This table has roughly 800,000 distinct CDR3 sequences, just under 25% appearing once. Another study also made use of these data, one on T cells of mothers and their children. That paper adds: Regardless of relatedness, pairs show thymic selection shaping TCR recombination output in a similar manner. When mothers and children were related, their normalized repertoire overlap, which was always slightly higher, did not differ significantly from that of unrelated pairs.

The clonotype was recovered from a boy aged 5-17 years in good health. The V and J genes are TRBV7-9 and TRBJ1-2, with D perhaps matching TRBD1 (6 bases). Input material: blood. The CDR3 DNA follows: TGTGCCACCCGATCCGGACAGCCGGAGTATGGCTACACCTTC. This encodes CATRSGQPEYGYTF.